Given below is one TCR beta chain in context. This clone was detected only a few times. This clone's antigen is unknown. No quality values exist for individual bases; no much larger clone is one base distant. This sample was included in a study of cytotoxic CD8 clonotypes in ibrutinib-treated CLL (dated by TCRdb to the early 2020s). Some background on the complete study: In this cohort, about 15 patients were treatment-naive and 11 to 12 were relapsed/refractory, while roughly 18 had unmutated IGHV. Responses were partial in approximately 24 patients and complete in 2; after median approximately 66 months follow-up, about 15 stayed in remission and some twelve progressed. Response samples were taken after a median of approximately 12 months on treatment, ranging from 6 to 36 months. On average, each sample had roughly 260,000 productive templates and about 89,000 productive rearrangements. Longitudinal samples were available for about 30% of the roughly 86 trial participants. Cryopreserved peripheral blood mononuclear cells were obtained prior to treatment, at the time of response, and at either disease progression or sustained remission. Every remission and progressive disease sample was obtained while ibrutinib was still being received by the patients. General study outcomes and caveats: Baseline clonality exceeded that of age-matched healthy donors and correlated strongly with circulating CD8+ T-cell counts. At ibrutinib response clonality went up, during sustained remission it held steady, and at progression it dropped back toward baseline. Public clonotypes were rare and either shrank or stayed stable during treatment, and the rise in clonality at ibrutinib response reflected expansion of private clonotypes. Sampling times were not matched between sustained-remission and progressing patients, and lymph node repertoires were not studied.

Sample time point, as interpreted from the label and publication: progressive disease on ibrutinib. For TCR beta library preparation, about 2.1 micrograms of genomic DNA were extracted from the cryopreserved PBMCs. Longitudinal blood samples from CLL patients receiving ibrutinib monotherapy were subjected to high-throughput TCR beta sequencing. The patients took part in an open-label, single-center phase 2 trial of ibrutinib monotherapy. The germline ends are 11 bases apart after V is trimmed by 6 bases and J by 2 bases. For CDR1 and CDR2, the germline V gene lists KGHSH and LQKENI. Spanning cysteine to phenylalanine, the CDR3 consists of 14 amino acids. Only the CDR3 portion is preserved as DNA: 42 bases, with reading frame beginning at the first base. A MiSeq instrument was used for deep resolution sequencing, which targeted depths ranging from 1 in 1 million up to 1 in 200,000 T cells, with coverage averaging 10x for each clonotype. The immunoSEQ hsTCRB Kit was used to generate the TCR beta libraries. The study's own analysis went as follows. Data were analyzed with ImmunoSEQ Data Assistant and ImmunoSEQ Analyzer, with V, D and J genes assigned per IMGT definitions. Clonality, which ranges from 0 to 1, was calculated by subtracting the normalized Shannon entropy of productive rearrangement frequencies from one. Only overrepresented clonotypes making up at least 0.05% of the repertoire of each patient were included in the public clonotype analysis. Approximately 13 age-matched healthy donor repertoires from immuneACCESS served as clonality controls. TCRdb retrieved this table from immuneACCESS and kept in-frame rearrangements only. Not all clones are present; in checked studies, unresolved V genes account for under half, and no reason is known for the remainder. V and J calls and clone size are given by that table; D and trimming were obtained from the DNA. Counted in this sample were about 270,000 clones; more than 70% of them appeared once. The top ten constitute about 5.3% of the sample.

This TCR was sampled from a human donor with chronic lymphocytic leukemia. The sample was PBMCs, taken at disease progression, from a patient treated with ibrutinib. The receptor chain draws on TRBV18 and TRBJ2-1; the D region may be TRBD1 or TRBD2, each matching 5 bases equally. CDR3 sequence: CASSRRGTYNEQFF. Here is the DNA: TGTGCCAGCTCCCGACGGGGCACCTACAATGAGCAGTTCTTC.